This T cell receptor beta chain is from a study of cytomegalovirus exposure and HLA in healthy donors. Overall study: The roughly 670 first-cohort repertoires shared a platform with the approximately 110 validation repertoires, as reported in a later analysis.

Trimming removed 2 bases from V and 4 bases from J; junction bases left unmatched: 5. The CDR3 consists of 15 residues. Germline CDR1 reads MNHEY; CDR2 reads SMNVEV (reference sequence). Overall study results and limits: It was found in a later analysis that first-cohort TCR clusters tended to co-occur in the 90 to 150 validation repertoires.

Sequencing used immunoSEQ multiplex PCR; TCRdb keeps in-frame clones, though not all of them. The sample consists of 65,000 to 80,000 clones, around 94% of them appearing once. A remark on this clone: The antigen is undetermined.

This chain joins TRBV27 and TRBJ1-1; 9 bases are a match to TRBD1. Sequenced input: PBMCs. The clonotype was recovered from a woman under 30 in good health and CMV-seronegative. DNA of the CDR3: TGTGCCAGCAGTTTAGGGGCGACAGGGGGCACTGAAGCTTTCTTT. Residues: CASSLGATGGTEAFF.